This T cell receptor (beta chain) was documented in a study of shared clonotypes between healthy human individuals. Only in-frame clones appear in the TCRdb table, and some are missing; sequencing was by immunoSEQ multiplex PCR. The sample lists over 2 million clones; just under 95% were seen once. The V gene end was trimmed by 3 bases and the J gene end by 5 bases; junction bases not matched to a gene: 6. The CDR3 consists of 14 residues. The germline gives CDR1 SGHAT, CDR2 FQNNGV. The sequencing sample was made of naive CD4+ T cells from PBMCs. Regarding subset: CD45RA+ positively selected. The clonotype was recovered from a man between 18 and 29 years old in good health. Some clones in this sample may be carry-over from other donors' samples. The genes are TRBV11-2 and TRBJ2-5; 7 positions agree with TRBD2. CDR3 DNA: TGTGCCAGCAGCTTTTCTGCGGGAGTGGAGACCCAGTACTTC. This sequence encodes CASSFSAGVETQYF.